This T cell receptor beta chain originates from a study of OX40 agonist ivuxolimab in advanced cancers. With respect to this clone: The target antigen is unknown.

The CDR3 is 13 amino acids. Per the germline V gene, CDR1 is SGHRS and CDR2 is YFSETQ. V was clipped by 0 bases and J by 6 bases, with 9 bases between them. The protocol was immunoSEQ multiplex PCR, while the TCRdb copy is restricted to in-frame clones and leaves out a portion. The table includes around 50,000 clones, approximately 77% detected once. Study-level results: In the expanded peripheral T cells, antigen specificity was never determined. People who partly responded at 0.1-3.0 mg/kg had some of the least clonal expansion seen.

Enrollment shut out patients with autoimmune disease history or systemic immunosuppression. The material sequenced was CD4+ or CD8+ T cells sorted from blood, taken in a trial of the OX40 agonist ivuxolimab. The genes are TRBV5-1 and TRBJ1-2; D gene uncertain. The TCR originated in an adult with an advanced solid tumor such as melanoma, head and neck, liver or kidney cancer. The CDR3: CASSLEAVDGYTF. The CDR3 region has the DNA TGCGCCAGCAGCTTGGAGGCAGTCGATGGCTACACCTTC.